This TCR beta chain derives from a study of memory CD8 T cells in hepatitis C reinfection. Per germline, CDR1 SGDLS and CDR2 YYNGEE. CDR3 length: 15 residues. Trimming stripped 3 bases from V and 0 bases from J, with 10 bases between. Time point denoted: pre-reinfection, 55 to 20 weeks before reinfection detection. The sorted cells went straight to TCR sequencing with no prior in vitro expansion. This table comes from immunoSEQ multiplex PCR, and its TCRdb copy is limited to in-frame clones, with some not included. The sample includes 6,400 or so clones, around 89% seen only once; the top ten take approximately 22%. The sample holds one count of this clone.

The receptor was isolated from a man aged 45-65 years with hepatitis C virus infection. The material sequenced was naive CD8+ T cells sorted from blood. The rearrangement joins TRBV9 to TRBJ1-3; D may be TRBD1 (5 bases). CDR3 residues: CASSDTGGSGNTIYF. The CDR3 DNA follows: TGTGCCAGCAGCGATACGGGGGGCTCTGGAAACACCATATATTTT.